The 20 T cell receptor beta chains reported below all come from one sample, sequenced in a study of PD-1 blockade in classical Hodgkin lymphoma. Repertoires were generated with immunoSEQ multiplex PCR, while TCRdb's copy carries only in-frame clones and drops some. The data show about 20,000 clones, about 80% seen once. Time point indicated: cycle 4 day 1 (C4D1), after more than five weeks of nivolumab. Each and every patient relapsed after autologous stem cell transplantation, and patients got differing brentuximab vedotin exposure. It was by magnetic negative selection that CD8+ T cells were isolated from thawed PBMCs. The starting material was CD8+ T cells from blood, obtained before the fourth cycle of nivolumab. These TCRs come from a human donor with classical Hodgkin lymphoma.

The chain combines TRBV7-8 with TRBJ1-5, with D perhaps matching TRBD1 (5 bases). The CDR3 sequence is 15 residues long. Germline V lookup: CDR1 SGHVS, CDR2 FQNEAQ. V dropped 5 bases and J dropped 7 bases, with 18 bases sitting between them. The CDR3: CASSPWGTALQPQHF. The CDR3 coding sequence is TGTGCCAGCAGCCCTTGGGGCACAGCTCTGCAGCCCCAGCATTTT.

The rearrangement uses TRBV7-9 and TRBJ2-1; D call uncertain. In germline, CDR1 is SEHNR, CDR2 FQNEAQ (reference sequence). The CDR3 extends over 14 amino acids. V lost 1 base to trimming and J lost 5 bases, with 9 bases between them. The CDR3 is CASSLVIGDNEQFF. CDR3 DNA: TGTGCCAGCAGCTTAGTTATCGGTGACAATGAGCAGTTCTTC.

The rearrangement uses TRBV5-8 and TRBJ1-2; no reliable D call. Germline CDR1 is SGHTS and CDR2 is YDEGEE. The CDR3 spans 13 residues. V lost 4 bases and J 3 bases, leaving 10 bases between the germline ends. CDR3: CASSERGDYGYTF. As DNA, the CDR3 is TGTGCCAGCAGCGAGCGCGGGGACTATGGCTACACCTTC.

The J gene is TRBJ2-6, the V gene TRBV6-6; D unclear. Trimming shortened V by 5 bases and J by 1 base, and 9 bases separated the two germline ends. CDR1 is MNHNY, CDR2 SVGAGI, per germline (reference sequence). The CDR3 consists of 15 residues. CDR3 sequence: CASSPLGSGANVLTF. The CDR3 nucleotides read TGTGCCAGCAGTCCCCTCGGGTCTGGGGCCAACGTCCTGACTTTC.

DNA for the CDR3: TGCGCCAGCAGCCGGGGGACTAGCGGCACAGATACGCAGTATTTT. Encoded protein: CASSRGTSGTDTQYF. The chain joins TRBV4-1 to TRBJ2-3; 10 bases map to TRBD2. This CDR3 has 15 amino acids. Germline V lookup: CDR1 MGHRA, CDR2 YSYEKL. V was pared by 4 bases and J by 1 base, with 2 bases of the junction left unmatched.

Written as DNA, the CDR3 is TGCGCCAGCAGCCAAGATCGGGCAGGGATCAATGAGCAGTTCTTC. Protein: CASSQDRAGINEQFF. The chain links TRBV4-1 to TRBJ2-1, with D perhaps matching TRBD1 (5 bases). CDR1 and CDR2 (germline): MGHRA, YSYEKL. CDR3 length equals 15 residues. Trimming left V 0 bases short and J 6 bases short, with 12 bases between.

The rearrangement links TRBV28 to TRBJ1-5; D remains ambiguous. The CDR3 is 14 residues long. The V gene lost 3 bases and the J gene lost 3 bases, with 9 bases spanning the gap. CDR1 is MDHEN, CDR2 SYDVKM, per germline. CDR3: CASSLIQNNQPQHF. CDR3 sequence (DNA): TGTGCCAGCAGTTTGATCCAGAACAATCAGCCCCAGCATTTT.

This rearrangement joins TRBV9 to TRBJ1-1; D is perhaps TRBD1 (6 bases). The CDR3 has 16 residues. Per the germline V gene, CDR1 is SGDLS and CDR2 is YYNGEE. The V and J ends lost 3 bases and 0 bases respectively, with 15 bases between them. The CDR3 DNA is TGTGCCAGCAGCGAACAGGGCGGTGGTTTGAACACTGAAGCTTTCTTT. Translating gives CASSEQGGGLNTEAFF. Full variable domain (rest looked up from reference TRBV9 and TRBJ1-1): DSGVTQTPKHLITATGQRVTLRCSPRSGDLSVYWYQQSLDQGLQFLIQYYNGEERAKGNILERFSAQQFPDLHSELNLSSLELGDSALYFCASSEQGGGLNTEAFFGQGTRLTVV.

The rearrangement uses TRBV28 and TRBJ1-1, with a tentative D call TRBD1 (5 bases). The CDR3 runs 12 residues. Deletions cut 8 bases from V and 1 base from J, with 8 bases between. Germline CDR1 reads MDHEN; CDR2 reads SYDVKM. The CDR3 here is CASCRENTEAFF. Written as DNA, the CDR3 is TGTGCCAGCTGCAGGGAGAACACTGAAGCTTTCTTT.

The V and J genes are TRBV25-1 and TRBJ2-2, with 7 bases identical to TRBD1. From germline, CDR1 is MGHDK and CDR2 SYGVNS. CDR3 length equals 14 residues. The J segment lost 6 bases and the V segment lost 1 base, leaving 2 bases of the junction unmatched. For the CDR3, the DNA is TGTGCCAGCAGTGAATTCAGGGGGTCCGGGGAGCTGTTTTTT. Translation: CASSEFRGSGELFF.

J is TRBJ1-1 and V is TRBV19; the D is unclear. Germline CDR1 is LNHDA and CDR2 is SQIVND (reference sequence). V was shortened by 7 bases and J by 0 bases, with 9 bases between the two germline ends. This CDR3 spans 13 amino acids. DNA for the CDR3: TGTGCCAGTATTCCCGGGGTGAACACTGAAGCTTTCTTT. The encoded protein is CASIPGVNTEAFF.

The chain carries TRBV7-9 and TRBJ2-1; D is perhaps TRBD1 or TRBD2 (5 bases each). Germline lookup yields CDR1 SEHNR and CDR2 FQNEAQ (reference sequence). V was pared by 2 bases and J by 3 bases, with 11 bases between. The CDR3 runs 15 residues. CDR3 in DNA: TGTGCCAGCAGCTTAATGGGGGTAGACTACAATGAGCAGTTCTTC. Translating it yields CASSLMGVDYNEQFF.

The CDR3 coding sequence is TGTGCCAGCAGCCCATCGGGACAGGCGCTGAAAGCTAACTATGGCTACACCTTC. Its protein is CASSPSGQALKANYGYTF. This chain uses TRBV7-3 with TRBJ1-2; 8 bases agree with TRBD1. Unmatched junction bases numbered 14, after V lost 5 bases and J lost 0 bases. The CDR3 sequence is 18 residues long. CDR1 and CDR2 (germline): SGHTA, FQGTGA.

The chain employs TRBV27 and TRBJ2-7; a possible D gene is TRBD2 (7 bases). This CDR3 is 16 amino acids long. CDR1 and CDR2 from the germline V gene are MNHEY and SMNVEV (reference sequence). Trimming took 7 bases from V and 4 from J, leaving 23 bases between them. For the CDR3, the DNA is TGTGCCAGCAAACCTCTTGACGGGGGGCTTTATTACGAGCAGTACTTC. Protein product: CASKPLDGGLYYEQYF.

This clone was recorded a few times. V is TRBV4-3 and J is TRBJ1-2; unclear D gene. This CDR3 region has 13 residues. V lost 2 bases, J lost 10 bases, and 14 bases lay in between. Germline CDR1 is LGHNA and CDR2 is YSLEER. CDR3 bases: TGCGCCAGCAGCCAACTATCGATTGGCGACTACACCTTC. Residues: CASSQLSIGDYTF.

V is TRBV7-9 and J is TRBJ1-2; D call uncertain. The V end lost 5 bases, the J end lost 1 base, and 8 bases lay between the germline ends. The CDR3 runs 13 residues. Germline V lookup: CDR1 SEHNR, CDR2 FQNEAQ (reference sequence). CDR3 sequence: CASSAGLNYGYTF. CDR3 DNA sequence: TGTGCCAGCAGCGCCGGGCTTAACTATGGCTACACCTTC.

The rearrangement uses TRBV2 and TRBJ1-6; a possible D gene is TRBD1 (5 bases). The V end was cut by 1 base, the J end by 9 bases, with 13 bases between. The germline V gene encodes CDR1 SNHLY and CDR2 FYNNEI. The CDR3 covers 15 residues. The DNA for the CDR3 is TGTGCCAGCAGTGAAGACTTACGGGGGAGTTCACCCCTCCACTTT. Translation: CASSEDLRGSSPLHF.

The chain is built from TRBV28 and TRBJ1-5, with D unclear. From germline, CDR1 is MDHEN and CDR2 SYDVKM. CDR3 length: 15 residues. V was clipped by 3 bases and J by 2 bases, with 11 bases between them. CDR3 loop: CASSFESSRNQPQHF. The CDR3 DNA follows: TGTGCCAGCAGTTTTGAATCGAGCCGCAATCAGCCCCAGCATTTT.

This clone was observed a single time. This chain uses TRBV6-1 with TRBJ1-2; possible D gene TRBD1, 5 bases. The CDR3 runs to 10 residues. The germline V gene encodes CDR1 MNHNS and CDR2 SASEGT. Trimming stripped 8 bases from V and 8 bases from J, with 9 bases between. The CDR3 loop reads CASWGDGYTF. CDR3 bases: TGTGCCAGCTGGGGGGACGGCTACACCTTC.

Here the CDR3 reads CATSGTSGAVDTQYF. In DNA, the CDR3 is TGTGCCACCAGCGGGACTAGCGGGGCGGTAGATACGCAGTATTTT. This sequence joins TRBV15 and TRBJ2-3, with 13 bases matching TRBD2. CDR1 is LNHNV, CDR2 YYDKDF, per germline (reference sequence). The ends lost 5 bases at V and 5 bases at J; junction bases unmatched: 4. This CDR3 spans 15 amino acids.